This TCR beta chain was found in a study of CD8+ T cells in alopecia areata. This clone was seen more than once but under ten times. The target antigen is unknown. cDNA serving as the sequencing template came from extracted, reverse transcribed RNA. Profiling relied on immunoSEQ multiplex PCR, and the TCRdb table lists in-frame clones only, not all of them. The sample contains some 170,000 clones, around half of which appear only once. Notes on the study in general: In scalp and blood during tofacitinib, many expanded lesional clones persisted. Any link of baseline CD8+ expansion to response, resting on one nonresponder, remains uncertain. Greater clonality was observed in lesional scalp samples, especially alopecia totalis/universalis, versus normal scalp. Among the top 100, expanded CD8+ clones were significantly decreased by tofacitinib, as was scalp clonality.

The treatment was: oral pan-JAK inhibitor, 5-10 mg twice daily. The receptor was derived from a human donor with alopecia areata. Sequenced material: CD8+ T cells sorted from blood, taken at week 24, from a patient treated with tofacitinib.

DNA for the CDR3: TGTGCCAGCAGTTCGTCTGAAAAACTGTTTTTT. Amino acid sequence: CASSSSEKLFF. This chain uses TRBV5-6 with TRBJ1-4; D remains ambiguous. This CDR3 spans 11 amino acids. V was pared by 5 bases and J by 7 bases, with 6 bases between. Germline CDR1 and CDR2: SGHDT and YYEEEE.